This T cell receptor beta chain stems from a study of T cell repertoires in cytomegalovirus infection. At least ten counts were recorded for this clonotype. The CDR3 extends over 15 amino acids. Trimming cost V 5 bases and J 4 bases; bases outside gene matches: 6. TCRdb ran MiXCR on the reads and lists one entry per CDR3 protein. In the table there are 300,000 to 450,000 distinct CDR3 sequences, less than 20% of which are singletons. The TCR originated in a human donor in good health (CMV status not recorded). Some clones in this sample may be carry-over from other donors' samples. The V gene is TRBV12-3 or TRBV12-4, the J gene TRBJ2-2, with TRBD1 matching 8 bases. The specimen was PBMCs. Written as DNA, the CDR3 is TGTGCCAGCAGTCTCCGACAGGGGAGCACCGGGGAGCTGTTTTTT. Its translation: CASSLRQGSTGELFF.